This paragraph covers one TCR beta chain sequence. What it recognizes is unknown. Clones were sequenced by immunoSEQ multiplex PCR, and TCRdb holds only the in-frame ones, with some missing. The profile shows about 85,000 clones, around 85% of them singletons. These data belong to a study of T cell responses to AZD1222 COVID-19 vaccine. Regarding the study as a whole: Scientists sampled the repertoires only once the peak T cell response had passed. A reported finding is that nearly half of spike-specific TCRs target unmutated variant regions.

The CDR3 is 15 residues long. Per the germline V gene, CDR1 is KGHDR and CDR2 is SFDVKD. Trimming pared 3 bases from V and 5 bases from J, leaving 13 bases between. J is TRBJ2-1 and V is TRBV24-1; possibly TRBD2 for D (6 bases). The sample in question was peripheral blood, obtained on day 0 of AZD1222 vaccination. The receptor comes from an adult in good health. For the CDR3, the DNA is TGTGCCACCAGTGATCTAGGGACTTTTAACAATGAGCAGTTCTTC. This gives the protein CATSDLGTFNNEQFF.